This T cell receptor (beta chain) emerged from a study of siplizumab effects on memory and regulatory T cells. The ends were cut back, 1 base at V and 3 bases at J, with 13 bases in the middle. CDR3 size: 16 residues. The germline CDR1 and CDR2 sequences are SGHRS and YFSETQ. TCRdb's table, derived via immunoSEQ multiplex PCR, lists solely in-frame clones and lacks some. The data contain more than 85,000 clones, 90% to 95% of them singletons. Notes on the study in general: Among alloreactive clones, only a minor fraction mapped to unstimulated subsets. Roughly 75-95% of proliferating CD4+ or CD8+ clones lacked an assignable naive or memory phenotype. Memory T cells appeared less diverse than naive cells, which seemed to contribute substantially to alloresponse.

As for this clone: The antigen remains unidentified.

This sequence originates from a human donor in good health. The chain combines TRBV5-1 with TRBJ2-2; D is unresolved. The sequenced material came from Tregs sorted from blood. CDR3 protein: CASSLIRNSYTGELFF. The CDR3 DNA is TGCGCCAGCAGCTTGATAAGGAACTCCTACACCGGGGAGCTGTTTTTT.